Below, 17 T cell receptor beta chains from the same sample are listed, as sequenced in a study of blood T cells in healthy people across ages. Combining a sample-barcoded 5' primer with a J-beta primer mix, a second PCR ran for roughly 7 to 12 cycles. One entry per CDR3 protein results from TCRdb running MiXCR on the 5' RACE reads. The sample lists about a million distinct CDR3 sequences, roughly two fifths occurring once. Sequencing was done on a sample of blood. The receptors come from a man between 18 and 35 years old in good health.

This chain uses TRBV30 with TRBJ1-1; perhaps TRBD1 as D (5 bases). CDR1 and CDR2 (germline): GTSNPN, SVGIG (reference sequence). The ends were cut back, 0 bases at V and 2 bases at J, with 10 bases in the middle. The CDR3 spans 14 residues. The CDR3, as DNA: TGTGCCTGGAGTGTGGGACTAAAAAACACTGAAGCTTTCTTT. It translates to CAWSVGLKNTEAFF.

The CDR3 coding sequence is TGTGCCAGCAGCCACCCCCTGGGACTCTTAGGGACCGGGGAGCTGTTTTTT. Translation gives CASSHPLGLLGTGELFF. This chain links TRBV3-1 with TRBJ2-2, with D possibly being TRBD2 (6 bases). Germline loops: CDR1 LGHDT, CDR2 YNNKEL (reference sequence). The ends were cut back, 3 bases at V and 5 bases at J, with 19 bases in the middle. The CDR3 is 17 amino acids.

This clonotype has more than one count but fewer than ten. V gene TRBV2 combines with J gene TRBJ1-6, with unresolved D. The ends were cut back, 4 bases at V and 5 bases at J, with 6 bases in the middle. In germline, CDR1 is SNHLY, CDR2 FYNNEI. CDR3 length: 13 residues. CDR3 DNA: TGTGCCAGCAGTGTGGAGGATAATTCACCCCTCCACTTT. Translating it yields CASSVEDNSPLHF.

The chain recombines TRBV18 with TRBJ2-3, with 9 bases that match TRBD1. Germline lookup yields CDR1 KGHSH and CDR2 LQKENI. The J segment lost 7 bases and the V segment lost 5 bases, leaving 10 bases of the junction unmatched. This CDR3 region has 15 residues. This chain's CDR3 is CASSSNTGQGNTQYF. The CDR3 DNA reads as TGTGCCAGCTCATCAAATACGGGACAGGGTAATACGCAGTATTTT. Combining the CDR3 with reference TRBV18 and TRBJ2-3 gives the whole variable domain NAGVMQNPRHLVRRRGQEARLRCSPMKGHSHVYWYRQLPEEGLKFMVYLQKENIIDESGMPKERFSAEFPKEGPSILRIQQVVRGDSAAYFCASSSNTGQGNTQYFGPGTRLTVL.

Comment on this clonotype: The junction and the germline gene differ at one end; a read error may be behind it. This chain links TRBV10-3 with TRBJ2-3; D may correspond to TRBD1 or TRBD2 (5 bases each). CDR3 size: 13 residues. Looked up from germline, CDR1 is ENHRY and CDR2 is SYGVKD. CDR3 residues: CAIGTYYTDAQYF. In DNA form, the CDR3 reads TGTGCCATCGGGACGTATTACACAGATGCGCAGTATTTT.

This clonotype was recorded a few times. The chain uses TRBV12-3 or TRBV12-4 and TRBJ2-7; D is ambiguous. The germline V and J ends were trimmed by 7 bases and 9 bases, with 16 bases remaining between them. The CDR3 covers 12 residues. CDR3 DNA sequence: TGTGCCAGCACCCTGGACCGAGTTGGGCAGTACTTC. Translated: CASTLDRVGQYF.

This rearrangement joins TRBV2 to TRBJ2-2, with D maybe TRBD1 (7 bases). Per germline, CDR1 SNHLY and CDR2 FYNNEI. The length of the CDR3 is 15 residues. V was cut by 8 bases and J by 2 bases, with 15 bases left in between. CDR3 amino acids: CASGGTDRNTGELFF. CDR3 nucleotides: TGTGCCAGCGGAGGGACAGACCGAAACACCGGGGAGCTGTTTTTT.

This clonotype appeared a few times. Here the CDR3 reads CASSDRLAGSTDTQYF. CDR3 in DNA: TGTGCCAGCAGTGACCGACTAGCGGGAAGCACAGATACGCAGTATTTT. The rearrangement links TRBV25-1 to TRBJ2-3, with TRBD2 matching 11 bases. The CDR3 has 16 residues. Germline assignment: CDR1 MGHDK and CDR2 SYGVNS. With 3 bases clipped from V and 0 bases from J, the junction kept 2 bases outside the gene matches.

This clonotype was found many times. The CDR3 nucleotides read TGTGCCAGCAGCATGACTAGCGGGGTAGGAGATACGCAGTATTTT. It codes for CASSMTSGVGDTQYF. The chain employs TRBV9 and TRBJ2-3, with 11 bases aligning to TRBD2. After removal of 4 bases from V and 5 bases from J, the junction contained 6 bases not matched to a gene. Germline V CDR1 and CDR2: SGDLS, YYNGEE. The CDR3 has 15 amino acids.

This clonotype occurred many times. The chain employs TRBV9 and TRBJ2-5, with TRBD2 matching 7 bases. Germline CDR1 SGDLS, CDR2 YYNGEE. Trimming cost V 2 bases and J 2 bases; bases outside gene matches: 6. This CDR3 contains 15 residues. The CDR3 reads CASSVGTTPQETQYF. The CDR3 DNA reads TGTGCCAGCAGCGTGGGGACTACCCCTCAAGAGACCCAGTACTTC.

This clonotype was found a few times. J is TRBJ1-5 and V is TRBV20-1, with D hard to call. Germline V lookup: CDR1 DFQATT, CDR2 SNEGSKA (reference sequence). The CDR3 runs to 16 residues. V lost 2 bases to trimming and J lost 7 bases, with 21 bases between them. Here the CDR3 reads CSARQTLDALPQPQHF. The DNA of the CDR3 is TGCAGTGCTAGACAAACCCTGGACGCCCTCCCCCAGCCCCAGCATTTT.

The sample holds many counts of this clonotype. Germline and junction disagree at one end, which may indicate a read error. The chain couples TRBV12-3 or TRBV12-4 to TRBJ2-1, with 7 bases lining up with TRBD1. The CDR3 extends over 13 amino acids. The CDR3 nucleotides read TGCGCCAGCAGCGTAGCAGGGGGCAATGAGCAGTTCTTC. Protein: CASSVAGGNEQFF.

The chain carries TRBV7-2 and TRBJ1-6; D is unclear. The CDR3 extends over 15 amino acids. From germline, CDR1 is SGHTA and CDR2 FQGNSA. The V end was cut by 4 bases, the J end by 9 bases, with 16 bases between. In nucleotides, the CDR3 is TGTGCCAGCAGCTCTACCTGGGCTGGACGTTCACCCCTCCACTTT. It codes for CASSSTWAGRSPLHF.

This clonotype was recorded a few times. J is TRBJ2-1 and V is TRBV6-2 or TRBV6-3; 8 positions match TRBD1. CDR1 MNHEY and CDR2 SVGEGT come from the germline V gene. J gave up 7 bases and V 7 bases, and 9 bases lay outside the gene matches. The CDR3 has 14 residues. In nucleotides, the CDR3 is TGTGCCAGCATCCAGGACAGGGCTGGTAATGAGCAGTTCTTC. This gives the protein CASIQDRAGNEQFF.

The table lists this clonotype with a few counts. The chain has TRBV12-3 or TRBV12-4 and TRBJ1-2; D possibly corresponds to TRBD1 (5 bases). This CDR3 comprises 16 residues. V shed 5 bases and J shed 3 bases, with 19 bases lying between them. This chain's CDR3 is CASSGRDFSFDYGYTF. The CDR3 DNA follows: TGTGCCAGCAGTGGCCGGGACTTTAGCTTCGACTATGGCTACACCTTC.

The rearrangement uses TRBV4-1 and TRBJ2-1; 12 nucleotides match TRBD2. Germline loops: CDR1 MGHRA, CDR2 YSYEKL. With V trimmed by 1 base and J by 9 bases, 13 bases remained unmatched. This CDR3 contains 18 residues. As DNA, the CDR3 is TGCGCCAGCAGCCAAGTCGCGGGACTAGCGGGCGACGGACGTGAGCAGTTCTTC. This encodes CASSQVAGLAGDGREQFF.

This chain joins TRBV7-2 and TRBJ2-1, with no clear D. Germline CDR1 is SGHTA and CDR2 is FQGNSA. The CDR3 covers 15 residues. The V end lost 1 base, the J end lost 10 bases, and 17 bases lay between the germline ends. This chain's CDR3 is CASSLEVDGRSEQFF. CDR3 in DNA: TGTGCCAGCAGCTTAGAGGTAGACGGACGGTCGGAGCAGTTCTTC.